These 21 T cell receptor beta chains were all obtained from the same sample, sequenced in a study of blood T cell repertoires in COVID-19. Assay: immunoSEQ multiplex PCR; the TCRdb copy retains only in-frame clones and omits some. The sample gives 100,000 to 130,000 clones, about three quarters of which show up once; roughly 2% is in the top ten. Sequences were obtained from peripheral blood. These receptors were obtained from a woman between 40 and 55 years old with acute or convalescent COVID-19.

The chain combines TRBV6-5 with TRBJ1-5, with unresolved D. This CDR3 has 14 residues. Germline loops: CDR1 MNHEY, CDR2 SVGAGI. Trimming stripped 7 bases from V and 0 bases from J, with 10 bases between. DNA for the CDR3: TGTGCCAGCATTCGGGAATATAGCAATCAGCCCCAGCATTTT. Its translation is CASIREYSNQPQHF.

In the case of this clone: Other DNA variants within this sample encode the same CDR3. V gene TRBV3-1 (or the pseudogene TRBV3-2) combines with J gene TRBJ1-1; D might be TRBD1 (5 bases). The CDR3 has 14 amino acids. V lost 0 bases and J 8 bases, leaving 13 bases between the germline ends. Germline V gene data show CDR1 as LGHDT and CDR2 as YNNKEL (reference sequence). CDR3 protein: CASSQDWGGREAFF. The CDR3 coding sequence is TGTGCCAGCAGCCAAGATTGGGGGGGTAGGGAAGCTTTCTTT.

The CDR3 here is CAAGNTNEKLFF. Written as DNA, the CDR3 is TGTGCCGCGGGGAATACAAATGAAAAACTGTTTTTT. The chain employs TRBV3-1 (or the pseudogene TRBV3-2) and TRBJ1-4; D remains unclear. The V gene lost 11 bases and the J gene lost 5 bases, with 12 bases spanning the gap. Germline loops: CDR1 LGHDT, CDR2 YNNKEL (reference sequence). The CDR3 spans 12 residues.

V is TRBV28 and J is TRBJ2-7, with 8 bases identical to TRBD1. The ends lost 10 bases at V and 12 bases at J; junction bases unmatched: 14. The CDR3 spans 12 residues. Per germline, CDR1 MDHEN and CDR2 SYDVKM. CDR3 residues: CATNLGQGIRYF. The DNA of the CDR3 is TGTGCCACCAACCTCGGACAGGGCATTAGGTACTTC.

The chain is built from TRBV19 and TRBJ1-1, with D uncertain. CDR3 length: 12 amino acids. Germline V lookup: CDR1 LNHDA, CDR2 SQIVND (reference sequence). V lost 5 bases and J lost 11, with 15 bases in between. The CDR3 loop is CASSWRRSSAFF. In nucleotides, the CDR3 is TGTGCCAGTAGTTGGCGGAGGAGTTCGGCTTTCTTT.

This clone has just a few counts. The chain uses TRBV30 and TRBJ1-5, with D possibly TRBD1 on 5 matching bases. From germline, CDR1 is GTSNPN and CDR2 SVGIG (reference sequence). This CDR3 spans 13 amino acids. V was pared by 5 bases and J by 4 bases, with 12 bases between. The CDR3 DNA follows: TGTGCCTGGGGGACCGGGGGGAATCAGCCCCAGCATTTT. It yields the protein CAWGTGGNQPQHF.

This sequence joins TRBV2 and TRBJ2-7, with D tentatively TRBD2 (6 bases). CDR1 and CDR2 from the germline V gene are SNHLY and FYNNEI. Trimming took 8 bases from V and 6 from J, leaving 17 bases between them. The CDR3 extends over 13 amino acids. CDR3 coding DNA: TGTGCCAGCCTGGCTAGCGCAGTCGTCGAGCAGTACTTC. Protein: CASLASAVVEQYF. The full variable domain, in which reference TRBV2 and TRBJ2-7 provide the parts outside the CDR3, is EPEVTQTPSHQVTQMGQEVILRCVPISNHLYFYWYRQILGQKVEFLVSFYNNEISEKSEIFDDQFSVERPDGSNFTLKIRSTKLEDSAMYFCASLASAVVEQYFGPGTRLTVT.

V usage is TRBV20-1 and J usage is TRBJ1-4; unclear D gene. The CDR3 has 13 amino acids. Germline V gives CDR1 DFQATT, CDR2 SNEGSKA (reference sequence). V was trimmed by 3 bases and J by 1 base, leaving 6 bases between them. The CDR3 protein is CSASRGTNEKLFF. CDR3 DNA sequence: TGCAGTGCTAGTCGGGGAACTAATGAAAAACTGTTTTTT.

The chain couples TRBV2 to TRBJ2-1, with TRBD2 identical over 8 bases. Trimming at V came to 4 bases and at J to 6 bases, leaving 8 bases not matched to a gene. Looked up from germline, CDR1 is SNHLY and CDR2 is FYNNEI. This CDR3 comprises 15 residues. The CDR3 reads CASSANTGGVNEQFF. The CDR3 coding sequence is TGTGCCAGCAGTGCAAACACGGGGGGGGTCAATGAGCAGTTCTTC.

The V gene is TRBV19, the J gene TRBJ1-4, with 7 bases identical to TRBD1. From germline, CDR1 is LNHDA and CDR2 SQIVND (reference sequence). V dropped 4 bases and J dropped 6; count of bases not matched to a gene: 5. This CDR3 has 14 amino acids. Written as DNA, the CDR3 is TGTGCCAGTAGTAGTACCGGGACAGATGAAAAACTGTTTTTT. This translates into CASSSTGTDEKLFF.

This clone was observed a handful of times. This CDR3 is CASSETGRSNQPQHF. In DNA form, the CDR3 reads TGTGCCAGCAGTGAAACGGGTAGAAGCAATCAGCCCCAGCATTTT. The V gene is TRBV6-1, the J gene TRBJ1-5; D gene unclear. V gave up 2 bases and J gave up 1 base, with 9 bases separating them. The CDR3 contains 15 residues. In germline, CDR1 is MNHNS, CDR2 SASEGT.

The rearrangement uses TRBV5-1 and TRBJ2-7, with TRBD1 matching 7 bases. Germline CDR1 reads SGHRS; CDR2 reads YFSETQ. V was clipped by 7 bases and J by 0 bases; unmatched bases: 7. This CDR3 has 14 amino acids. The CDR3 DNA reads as TGCGCCAGCGCCCCGACAGGGCACTCCTACGAGCAGTACTTC. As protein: CASAPTGHSYEQYF.

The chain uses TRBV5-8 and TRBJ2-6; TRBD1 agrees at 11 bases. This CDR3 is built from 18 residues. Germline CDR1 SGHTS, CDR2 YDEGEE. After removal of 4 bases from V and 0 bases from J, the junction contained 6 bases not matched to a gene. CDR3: CASSERDRGISGANVLTF. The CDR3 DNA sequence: TGTGCCAGCAGCGAGCGGGACAGGGGGATCTCTGGGGCCAACGTCCTGACTTTC.

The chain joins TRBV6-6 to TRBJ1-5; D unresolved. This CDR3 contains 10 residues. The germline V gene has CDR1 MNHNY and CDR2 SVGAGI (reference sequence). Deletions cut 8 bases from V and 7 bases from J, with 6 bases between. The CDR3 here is CASGVQPQHF. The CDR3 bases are TGTGCCAGCGGAGTACAGCCCCAGCATTTT.

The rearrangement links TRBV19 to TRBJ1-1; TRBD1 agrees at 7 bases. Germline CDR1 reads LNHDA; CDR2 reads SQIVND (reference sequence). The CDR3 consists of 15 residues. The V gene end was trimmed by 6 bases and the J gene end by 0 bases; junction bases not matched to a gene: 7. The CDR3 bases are TGTGCCAGTAGGGACAGGAGTTTTATGAACACTGAAGCTTTCTTT. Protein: CASRDRSFMNTEAFF. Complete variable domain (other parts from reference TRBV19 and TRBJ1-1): DGGITQSPKYLFRKEGQNVTLSCEQNLNHDAMYWYRQDPGQGLRLIYYSQIVNDFQKGDIAEGYSVSREKKESFPLTVTSAQKNPTAFYLCASRDRSFMNTEAFFGQGTRLTVV.

CDR3 DNA sequence: TGTGCCAGCAGTTTCGGGGGGGGGATTAACTATGGCTACACCTTC. Its protein is CASSFGGGINYGYTF. V and J are TRBV28 and TRBJ1-2, with D perhaps matching TRBD1 (5 bases). CDR1 and CDR2 (germline): MDHEN, SYDVKM. The CDR3 covers 15 residues. Trimming removed 3 bases from V and 1 base from J, with 12 bases in between.

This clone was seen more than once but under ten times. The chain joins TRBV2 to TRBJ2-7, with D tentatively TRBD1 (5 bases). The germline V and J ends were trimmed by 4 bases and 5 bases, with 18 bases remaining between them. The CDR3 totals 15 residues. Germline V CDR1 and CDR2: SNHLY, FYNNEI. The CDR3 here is CASSVGSGNVDEQYF. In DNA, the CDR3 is TGTGCCAGCAGTGTGGGGTCAGGGAACGTAGACGAGCAGTACTTC.

The chain's CDR3 is CASSAQGYGYTF. CDR3 in DNA: TGTGCCAGTAGTGCCCAGGGCTATGGCTACACCTTC. The V call is TRBV19, the J call TRBJ1-2; tentative D call: TRBD1 (5 bases). Per germline, CDR1 LNHDA and CDR2 SQIVND (reference sequence). The CDR3 has 12 residues. V lost 5 bases and J 4 bases, leaving 8 bases between the germline ends. The variable domain in full, with the rest retrieved from reference TRBV19 and TRBJ1-2, is DGGITQSPKYLFRKEGQNVTLSCEQNLNHDAMYWYRQDPGQGLRLIYYSQIVNDFQKGDIAEGYSVSREKKESFPLTVTSAQKNPTAFYLCASSAQGYGYTFGSGTRLTVV.

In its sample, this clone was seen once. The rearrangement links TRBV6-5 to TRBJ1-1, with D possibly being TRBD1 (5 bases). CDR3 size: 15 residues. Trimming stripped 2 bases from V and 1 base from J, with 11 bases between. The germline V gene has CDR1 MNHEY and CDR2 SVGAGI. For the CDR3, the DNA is TGTGCCAGCAGTTACACCCCGACAGAGAACACTGAAGCTTTCTTT. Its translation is CASSYTPTENTEAFF.

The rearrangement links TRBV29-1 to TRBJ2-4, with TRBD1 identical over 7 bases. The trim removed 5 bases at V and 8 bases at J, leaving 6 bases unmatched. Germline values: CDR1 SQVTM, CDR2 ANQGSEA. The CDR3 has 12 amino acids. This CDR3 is CSVQGTEDIQYF. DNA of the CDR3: TGCAGCGTTCAAGGGACAGAGGACATTCAGTACTTC.

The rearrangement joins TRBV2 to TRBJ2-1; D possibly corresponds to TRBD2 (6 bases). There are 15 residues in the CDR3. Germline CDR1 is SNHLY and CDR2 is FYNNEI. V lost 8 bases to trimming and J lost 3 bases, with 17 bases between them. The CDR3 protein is CASSRSRDFYNEQFF. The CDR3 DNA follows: TGTGCCAGCTCTCGGTCAAGGGACTTCTACAATGAGCAGTTCTTC.